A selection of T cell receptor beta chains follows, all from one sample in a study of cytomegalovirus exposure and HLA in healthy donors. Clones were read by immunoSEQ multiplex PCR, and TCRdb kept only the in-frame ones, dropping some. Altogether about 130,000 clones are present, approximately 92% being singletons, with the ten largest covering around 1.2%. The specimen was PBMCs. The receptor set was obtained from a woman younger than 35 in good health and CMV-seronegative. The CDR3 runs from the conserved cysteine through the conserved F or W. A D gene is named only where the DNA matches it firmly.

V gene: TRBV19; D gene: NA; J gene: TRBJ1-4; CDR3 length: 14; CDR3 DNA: TGTGCCAGTAGTACGGACAGACTTAATGAAAAACTGTTTTTT; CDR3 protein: CASSTDRLNEKLFF
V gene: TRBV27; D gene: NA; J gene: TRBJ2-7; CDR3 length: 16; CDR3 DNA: TGTGCCAGCAGTGCAGCAGGGGAGGGCAGATCCTACGAGCAGTACTTC; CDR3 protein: CASSAAGEGRSYEQYF
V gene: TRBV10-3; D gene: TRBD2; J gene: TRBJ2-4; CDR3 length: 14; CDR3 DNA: TGTGCCATCAGTGGGGATAGCGGGGCAAACATTCAGTACTTC; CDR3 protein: CAISGDSGANIQYF
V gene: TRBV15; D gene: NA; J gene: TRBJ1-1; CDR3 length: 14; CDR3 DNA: TGTGCCACCAGCACCTTTACAGGGCCCACTGAAGCTTTCTTT; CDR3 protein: CATSTFTGPTEAFF
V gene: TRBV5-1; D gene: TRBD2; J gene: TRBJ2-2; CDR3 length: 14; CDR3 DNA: TGCGCCACCCCTCCGGGGGGGCACACCGGGGAGCTGTTTTTT; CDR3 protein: CATPPGGHTGELFF
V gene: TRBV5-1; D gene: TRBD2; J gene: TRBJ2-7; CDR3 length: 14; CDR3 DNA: TGCGCCAGCAGCTTGGCTAGCGGGGGGTACGAGCAGTACTTC; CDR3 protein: CASSLASGGYEQYF
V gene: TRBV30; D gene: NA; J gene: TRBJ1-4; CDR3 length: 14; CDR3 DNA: TGTGCCTGGAGTGGGCCTGCAACTAATGAAAAACTGTTTTTT; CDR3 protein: CAWSGPATNEKLFF
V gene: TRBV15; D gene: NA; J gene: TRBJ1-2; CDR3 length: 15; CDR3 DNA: TGTGCCACCACGGGGGAAGGGGCCAATAACTATGGCTACACCTTC; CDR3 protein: CATTGEGANNYGYTF
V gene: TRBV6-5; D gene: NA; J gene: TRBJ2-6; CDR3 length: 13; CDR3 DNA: TGTGCCAGCAGGAGAGGTGGGGCCAACGTCCTGACTTTC; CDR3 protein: CASRRGGANVLTF
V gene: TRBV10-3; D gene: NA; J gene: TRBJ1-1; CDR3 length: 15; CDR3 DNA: TGTGCCATCAGCGGAGGAGGAGAGATAAACACTGAAGCTTTCTTT; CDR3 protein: CAISGGGEINTEAFF
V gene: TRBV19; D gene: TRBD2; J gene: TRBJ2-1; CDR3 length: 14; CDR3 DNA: TGTGCCAGTAAGTTAGGACTAGCTTACAATGAGCAGTTCTTC; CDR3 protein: CASKLGLAYNEQFF
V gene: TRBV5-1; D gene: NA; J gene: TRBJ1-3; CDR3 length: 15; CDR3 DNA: TGCGCCAGCAGCTTGGGGCTTGGTCCAAGAAACACCATATATTTT; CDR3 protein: CASSLGLGPRNTIYF
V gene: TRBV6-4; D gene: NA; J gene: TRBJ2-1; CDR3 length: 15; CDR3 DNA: TGTGCCAGCAGTGAAACGGCGGAGGCAAACAATGAGCAGTTCTTC; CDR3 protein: CASSETAEANNEQFF
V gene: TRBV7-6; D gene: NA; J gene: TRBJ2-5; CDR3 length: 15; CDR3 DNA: TGTGCCAGCAGCTTAGGTGGAGTCGCGGGGGAGACCCAGTACTTC; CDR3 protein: CASSLGGVAGETQYF
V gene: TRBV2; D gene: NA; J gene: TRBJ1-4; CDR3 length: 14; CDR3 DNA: TGTGCCAGCAAGACAGGCCACCAAATTGGAAAACTGTTTTTT; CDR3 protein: CASKTGHQIGKLFF